The clone carrying this T cell receptor (beta chain) was counted at least ten times. These data originate in a study of neurological immune-mediated disorders. TCRdb re-derived calls from the 5' RACE reads in MiXCR, one entry per CDR3 protein. The sample consists of approximately 82,000 distinct CDR3 sequences, about 14% of them appearing once. This clonotype was sampled from a woman aged 50 to 60 in good health. Specimen: PBMCs.

The DNA of the CDR3 is TGCAGTGCTAGAGATCCCCTCGGGGGAACTGAAGCTTTCTTT. Encoded protein: CSARDPLGGTEAFF. The rearrangement uses TRBV20-1 and TRBJ1-1; tentative D call: TRBD1 (5 bases). The germline V gene has CDR1 DFQATT and CDR2 SNEGSKA (reference sequence). V was pared by 0 bases and J by 5 bases, with 13 bases between. The CDR3 spans 14 residues.